Detailed here is one TCR beta chain. Repertoires were generated with immunoSEQ multiplex PCR, while TCRdb's copy carries only in-frame clones and drops some. Of a few hundred thousand clones in the sample, about 83% were seen once. The data were taken from a study of blood T cell repertoires in COVID-19. In the study overall: Specimens from acute and convalescent COVID-19 originated in the United States, Italy and Spain.

This sequence was found in a middle-aged man with active or convalescent COVID-19. Sequenced: peripheral blood.

CDR3 protein: CASSYGGNNYGYTF. In nucleotides, the CDR3 is TGTGCCAGCAGTTATGGAGGCAATAACTATGGCTACACCTTC. The V gene is TRBV6-2 or TRBV6-3, the J gene TRBJ1-2; D unclear. V was shortened by 3 bases and J by 1 base, with 9 bases between the two germline ends. From germline, CDR1 is MNHEY and CDR2 SVGEGT. The CDR3 extends over 14 amino acids.